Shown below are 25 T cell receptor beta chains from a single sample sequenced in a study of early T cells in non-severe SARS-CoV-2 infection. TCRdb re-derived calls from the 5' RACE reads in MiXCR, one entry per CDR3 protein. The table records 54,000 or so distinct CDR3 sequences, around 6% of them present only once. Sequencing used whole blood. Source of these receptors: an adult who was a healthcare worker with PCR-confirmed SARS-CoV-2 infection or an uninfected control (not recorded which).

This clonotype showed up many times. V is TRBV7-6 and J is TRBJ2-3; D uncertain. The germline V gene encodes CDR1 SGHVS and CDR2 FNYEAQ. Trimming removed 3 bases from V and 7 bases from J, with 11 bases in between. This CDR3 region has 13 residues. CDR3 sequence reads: CASSFPEVNTQYF. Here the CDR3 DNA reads TGTGCCAGCAGCTTCCCCGAGGTCAATACGCAGTATTTT.

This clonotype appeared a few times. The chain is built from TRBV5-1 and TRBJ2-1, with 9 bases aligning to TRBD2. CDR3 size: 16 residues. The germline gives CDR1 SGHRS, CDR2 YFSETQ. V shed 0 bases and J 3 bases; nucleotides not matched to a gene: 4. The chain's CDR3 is CASSLAAGGGYNEQFF. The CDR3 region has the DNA TGCGCCAGCAGCTTGGCAGCGGGAGGAGGCTACAATGAGCAGTTCTTC.

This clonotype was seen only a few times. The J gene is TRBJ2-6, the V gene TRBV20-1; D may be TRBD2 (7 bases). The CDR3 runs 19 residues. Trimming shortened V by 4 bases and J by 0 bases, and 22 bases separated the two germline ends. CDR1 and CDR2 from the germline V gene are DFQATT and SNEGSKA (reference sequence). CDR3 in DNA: TGCAGTGCTATGAACGGGGGGCGAATTTTGAGCTCTGGGGCCAACGTCCTGACTTTC. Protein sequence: CSAMNGGRILSSGANVLTF.

This chain's CDR3 is CSAWDRQETQYF. As DNA, the CDR3 is TGCAGCGCCTGGGACAGACAAGAGACCCAGTACTTC. The chain carries TRBV29-1 and TRBJ2-5, with 7 bases matching TRBD1. J lost 2 bases, V lost 7 bases, and 4 bases had no gene match. CDR3 length equals 12 residues. From germline, CDR1 is SQVTM and CDR2 ANQGSEA.

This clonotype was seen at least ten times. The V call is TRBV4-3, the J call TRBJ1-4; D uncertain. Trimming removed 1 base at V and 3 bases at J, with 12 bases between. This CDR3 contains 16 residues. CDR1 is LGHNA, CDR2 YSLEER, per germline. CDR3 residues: CASSQGGVRANEKLFF. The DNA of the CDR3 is TGCGCCAGCAGCCAAGGCGGGGTTAGGGCTAATGAAAAACTGTTTTTT.

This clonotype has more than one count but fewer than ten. CDR3 in amino acids: CASSQGAGAFF. DNA for the CDR3: TGTGCCAGCAGCCAAGGGGCCGGGGCTTTCTTT. This chain connects TRBV3-1 to TRBJ1-1; no clear D. With 1 base removed from V and 11 bases from J, the gap between germline ends came to 8 bases. The CDR3 is made up of 11 amino acids. The V gene's germline CDR1 is LGHDT and CDR2 YNNKEL (reference sequence). Full variable domain (remainder filled in from reference TRBV3-1 and TRBJ1-1): DTAVSQTPKYLVTQMGNDKSIKCEQNLGHDTMYWYKQDSKKFLKIMFSYNNKELIINETVPNRFSPKSPDKAHLNLHINSLELGDSAVYFCASSQGAGAFFGQGTRLTVV.

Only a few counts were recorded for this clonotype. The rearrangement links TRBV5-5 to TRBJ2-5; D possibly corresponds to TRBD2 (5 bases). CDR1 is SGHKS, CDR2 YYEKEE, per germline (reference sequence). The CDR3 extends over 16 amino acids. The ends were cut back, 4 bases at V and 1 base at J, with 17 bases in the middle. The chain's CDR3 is CASSLSPLRVQETQYF. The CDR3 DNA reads TGTGCCAGCAGCCTTAGCCCTCTGAGGGTCCAAGAGACCCAGTACTTC.

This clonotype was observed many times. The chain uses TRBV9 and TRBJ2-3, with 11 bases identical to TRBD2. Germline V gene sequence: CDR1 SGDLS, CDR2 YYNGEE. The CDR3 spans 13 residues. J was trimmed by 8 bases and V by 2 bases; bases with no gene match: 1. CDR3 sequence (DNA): TGTGCCAGCAGCGTCCTAGCGGGAGGTACGCAGTATTTT. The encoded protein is CASSVLAGGTQYF.

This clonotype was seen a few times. CDR3 DNA: TGTGCCAGCAGCTTCGAGACAGGGGCCGTGGGAGATACGCAGTATTTT. It encodes CASSFETGAVGDTQYF. V usage is TRBV7-9 and J usage is TRBJ2-3; 8 bases are shared with TRBD1. Germline trimming cut 3 bases from V and 5 bases from J; bases unmatched to any gene: 10. The V gene's germline CDR1 is SEHNR and CDR2 FQNEAQ (reference sequence). This CDR3 has 16 residues.

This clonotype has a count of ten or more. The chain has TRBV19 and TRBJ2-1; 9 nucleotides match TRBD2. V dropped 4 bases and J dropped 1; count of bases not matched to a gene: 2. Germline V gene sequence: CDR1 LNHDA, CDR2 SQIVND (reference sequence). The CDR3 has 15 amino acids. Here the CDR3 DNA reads TGTGCCAGTAGTAGTAGCGGGGGATCCTACAATGAGCAGTTCTTC. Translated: CASSSSGGSYNEQFF.

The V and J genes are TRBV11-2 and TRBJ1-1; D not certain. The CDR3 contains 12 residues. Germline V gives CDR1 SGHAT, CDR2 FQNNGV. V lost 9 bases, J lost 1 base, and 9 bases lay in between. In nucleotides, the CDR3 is TGTGCCAGTACTTTAGGGAACACTGAAGCTTTCTTT. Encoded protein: CASTLGNTEAFF.

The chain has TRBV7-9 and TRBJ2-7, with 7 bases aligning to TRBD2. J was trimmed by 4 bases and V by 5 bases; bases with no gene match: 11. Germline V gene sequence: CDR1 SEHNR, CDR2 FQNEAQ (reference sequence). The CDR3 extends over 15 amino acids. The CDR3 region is CASSPSSGKLYEQYF. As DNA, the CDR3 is TGTGCCAGCAGCCCCTCGAGCGGGAAGCTGTACGAGCAGTACTTC.

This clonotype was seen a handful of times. CDR3 in DNA: TGTGCCAGCAGCCTCCGACAGACCTCTGGGGCCAACGTCCTGACTTTC. Protein sequence: CASSLRQTSGANVLTF. This sequence joins TRBV5-6 and TRBJ2-6; a possible D gene is TRBD1 (5 bases). With 4 bases removed from V and 0 bases from J, the gap between germline ends came to 11 bases. CDR3 length: 16 amino acids. The V gene's germline CDR1 is SGHDT and CDR2 YYEEEE.

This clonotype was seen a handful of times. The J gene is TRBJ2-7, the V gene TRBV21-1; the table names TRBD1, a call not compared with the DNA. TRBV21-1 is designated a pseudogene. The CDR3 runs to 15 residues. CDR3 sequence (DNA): TGTGCCAGCAGCAGTCCGGGACAGGTCTTCTACGAGCAGTACTTC. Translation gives CASSSPGQVFYEQYF.

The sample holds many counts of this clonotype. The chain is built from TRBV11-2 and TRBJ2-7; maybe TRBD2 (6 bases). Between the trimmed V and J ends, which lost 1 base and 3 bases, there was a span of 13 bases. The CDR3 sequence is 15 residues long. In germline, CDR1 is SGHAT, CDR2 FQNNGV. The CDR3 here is CASSLVADGSYEQYF. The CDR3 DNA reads TGTGCCAGCAGCTTAGTTGCGGACGGGAGCTACGAGCAGTACTTC.

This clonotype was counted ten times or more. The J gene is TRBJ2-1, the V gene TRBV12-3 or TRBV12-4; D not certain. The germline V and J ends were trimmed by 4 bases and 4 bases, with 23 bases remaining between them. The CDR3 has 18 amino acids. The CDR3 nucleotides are TGTGCCAGCAGTTCGAGAAAAACCGACCTGAAGTTATACAATGAGCAGTTCTTC. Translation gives CASSSRKTDLKLYNEQFF.

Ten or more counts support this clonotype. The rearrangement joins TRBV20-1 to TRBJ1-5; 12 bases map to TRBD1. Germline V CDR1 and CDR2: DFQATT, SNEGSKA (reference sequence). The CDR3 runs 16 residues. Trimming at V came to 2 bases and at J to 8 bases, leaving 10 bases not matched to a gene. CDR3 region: CSARSPGQGAEEPQHF. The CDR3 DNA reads TGCAGTGCTAGATCGCCGGGACAGGGGGCGGAGGAGCCCCAGCATTTT.

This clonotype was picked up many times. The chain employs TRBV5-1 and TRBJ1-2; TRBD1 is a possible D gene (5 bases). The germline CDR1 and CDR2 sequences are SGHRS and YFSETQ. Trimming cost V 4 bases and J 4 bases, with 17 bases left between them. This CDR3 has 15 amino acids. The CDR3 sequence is CASSPQLTVSYGYTF. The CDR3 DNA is TGCGCCAGCAGCCCCCAATTGACAGTCTCCTATGGCTACACCTTC.

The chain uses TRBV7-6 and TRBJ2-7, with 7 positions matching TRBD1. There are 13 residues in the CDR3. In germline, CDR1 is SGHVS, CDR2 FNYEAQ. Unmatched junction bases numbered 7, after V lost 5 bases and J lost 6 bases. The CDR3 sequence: CASSTTGVGEQYF. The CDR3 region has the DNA TGTGCCAGCAGCACCACAGGGGTAGGCGAGCAGTACTTC.

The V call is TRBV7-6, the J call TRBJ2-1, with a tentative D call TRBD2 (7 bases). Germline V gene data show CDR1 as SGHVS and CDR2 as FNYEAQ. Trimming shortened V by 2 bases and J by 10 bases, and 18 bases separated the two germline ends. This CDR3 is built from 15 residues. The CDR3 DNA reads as TGTGCCAGCAGCTTAAGTCCGGGGGCGGGGGACGAGCAGTTCTTC. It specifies CASSLSPGAGDEQFF.

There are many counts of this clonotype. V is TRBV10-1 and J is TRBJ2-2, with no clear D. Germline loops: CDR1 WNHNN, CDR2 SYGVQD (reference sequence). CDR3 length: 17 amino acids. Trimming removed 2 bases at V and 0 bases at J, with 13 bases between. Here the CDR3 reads CASSESFGPANTGELFF. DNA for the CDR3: TGCGCCAGCAGTGAGAGTTTTGGCCCCGCGAACACCGGGGAGCTGTTTTTT.

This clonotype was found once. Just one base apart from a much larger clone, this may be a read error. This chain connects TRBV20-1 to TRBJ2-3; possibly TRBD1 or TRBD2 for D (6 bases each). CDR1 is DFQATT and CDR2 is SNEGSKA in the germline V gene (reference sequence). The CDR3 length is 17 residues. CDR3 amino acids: CSARPPQGRPPLDTLYF. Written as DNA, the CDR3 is TGCAGTGCTAGACCTCCTCAGGGGAGGCCCCCTCTAGATACGCTGTATTTT.

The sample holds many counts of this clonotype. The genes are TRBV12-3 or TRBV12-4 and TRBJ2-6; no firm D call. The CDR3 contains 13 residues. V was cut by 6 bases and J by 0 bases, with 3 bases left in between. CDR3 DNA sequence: TGTGCCAGCAGGATCTCTGGGGCCAACGTCCTGACTTTC. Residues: CASRISGANVLTF.

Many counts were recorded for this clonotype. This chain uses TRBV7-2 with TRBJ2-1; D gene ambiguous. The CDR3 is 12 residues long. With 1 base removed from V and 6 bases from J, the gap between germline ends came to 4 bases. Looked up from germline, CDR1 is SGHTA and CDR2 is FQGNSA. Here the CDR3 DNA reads TGTGCCAGCAGCTTAGTTCGCAATGAGCAGTTCTTC. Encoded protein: CASSLVRNEQFF. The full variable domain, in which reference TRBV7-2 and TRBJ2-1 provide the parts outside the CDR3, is GAGVSQSPSNKVTEKGKDVELRCDPISGHTALYWYRQSLGQGLEFLIYFQGNSAPDKSGLPSDRFSAERTGGSVSTLTIQRTQQEDSAVYLCASSLVRNEQFFGPGTRLTVL.

The CDR3: CASSRISGGVNTGELFF. DNA for the CDR3: TGTGCCAGCAGTAGGATTTCCGGCGGGGTGAACACCGGGGAGCTGTTTTTT. J is TRBJ2-2 and V is TRBV27; D is possibly TRBD2 (6 bases). The CDR3 covers 17 residues. Per the germline V gene, CDR1 is MNHEY and CDR2 is SMNVEV (reference sequence). Trimming took off 5 bases at V and 1 base at J, with 17 bases between the two ends.